Listed here is a single T cell receptor beta chain. The data derive from a study of beta chain features in type 1 diabetes. Sorting with CD45RO/CCR7/CD25/CD127/CD95/CD27 yielded naive, central memory, regulatory and stem-like memory CD4+ cells. TCRB transcripts that were expressed got sequenced, as all of the isolated RNA had been reverse transcribed. Naive, central memory and regulatory T cell samples came to a mean of about 4 million reads. Clones were read by immunoSEQ multiplex PCR, and TCRdb kept only the in-frame ones, dropping some. The data hold a few hundred thousand clones, with roughly 10% observed a single time. With 7 bases removed from V and 2 bases from J, the gap between germline ends came to 11 bases. The CDR3 sequence is 13 residues long. The germline gives CDR1 SNHLY, CDR2 FYNNEI.

The TCR originated in a man between 18 and 29 years old in good health. The specimen was central memory CD4+ T cells from blood. This chain joins TRBV2 and TRBJ2-5; D is perhaps TRBD1 or TRBD2 (5 bases each). CDR3 amino acids: CASTRDGQETQYF. In DNA form, the CDR3 reads TGTGCCAGCACCAGGGACGGGCAAGAGACCCAGTACTTC.